The clone carrying this T cell receptor (beta chain) was detected many times. The data are from a study of spatial heterogeneity in lung cancer. This CDR3 is built from 16 residues. Germline V gene sequence: CDR1 SGHKS, CDR2 YYEKEE (reference sequence). The V end lost 2 bases, the J end lost 3 bases, and 14 bases lay between the germline ends. Each CDR3 protein is one row after TCRdb ran MiXCR on the 5' RACE reads. This sample yields around 23,000 distinct CDR3 sequences, of which approximately 3.3% are seen a single time; 29% belongs to the top ten. Time point noted: sample taken at primary tumor resection.

This receptor was obtained from a female donor with early-stage non-small cell lung cancer. The chain recombines TRBV5-5 with TRBJ2-2, with D possibly being TRBD1 (5 bases). The sample here was PBMCs, taken at surgery. CDR3 amino acids: CASSFGSGLDTGELFF. CDR3 bases: TGTGCCAGCAGCTTCGGTTCAGGGCTGGACACCGGGGAGCTGTTTTTT.